Given below is one TCR beta chain in context. Its antigen is not known. Both 60 Vbeta primers and 13 Jbeta primers went into the PCR. Here immunoSEQ multiplex PCR was the method, and the copy in TCRdb shows in-frame clones only, minus some. The data contain 90,000 or so clones, roughly 79% of them singletons. The source of the sample is a study of cytomegalovirus exposure and HLA in healthy donors. V shed 4 bases and J 3 bases; nucleotides not matched to a gene: 6. The germline V gene has CDR1 MGHRA and CDR2 YSYEKL. The length of the CDR3 is 16 residues. The study's findings and limits: Presence/absence analyses assumed roughly uniform sequencing depth across donors, which may not hold. A previous analysis found most TCR beta V segments productive roughly 87% or roughly 30% of the time.

The material sequenced was PBMCs. The TCR was taken from a female donor in good health and CMV-seronegative. The genes are TRBV4-1 and TRBJ2-2, with 9 bases fitting TRBD1. For the CDR3, the DNA is TGCGCCAGCAGCCCCTTTCGGGACAGGGACACCGGGGAGCTGTTTTTT. Its protein product is CASSPFRDRDTGELFF.